The sequence of this TCR beta chain was determined in a study of identical twins. TCRdb recomputed calls from the 5' RACE reads with MiXCR, one row per CDR3 protein. Here the sample spans about 1.7 million distinct CDR3 sequences, under 35% being singletons. This clonotype appeared many times. The antigen is not known. V shed 0 bases and J shed 2 bases, with 6 bases lying between them. The CDR3 contains 14 residues. Looked up from germline, CDR1 is SGHAT and CDR2 is FQNNGV. Study-level points and caveats: Within cord blood, abundant beta clonotypes carried fewer insertions, but memory repertoires showed no such trend.

The sequence came from a newborn girl in good health. The sample comprised cord blood. The gene calls are TRBV11-2 and TRBJ2-3; D not resolved. CDR3 nucleotides: TGTGCCAGCAGCTTAGATGCCTACACAGATACGCAGTATTTT. Residues: CASSLDAYTDTQYF.